This T cell receptor beta chain emerged from a study of response to subunit inactivated influenza vaccine. MiXCR was run by TCRdb on the RT-PCR reads, yielding one entry per CDR3 protein. The repertoire holds over 400,000 distinct CDR3 sequences, with 9.5% to 13% as singletons. Regarding this clonotype: Just one base apart from a much larger clone, this may be a read error.

V lost 5 bases, J lost 1 base, and 17 bases lay in between. The CDR3 loop spans 16 amino acids. Germline V gene data show CDR1 as SGHTA and CDR2 as FQGNSA. This sequence originates from a man aged 45-65 years who received an inactivated influenza vaccine. V gene TRBV7-2 combines with J gene TRBJ1-1; D possibly corresponds to TRBD1 (5 bases). The sample consisted of PBMCs from blood, taken more than 35 days after vaccination. The CDR3 region is CASSRTPRAANTEAFF. DNA for the CDR3: TGTGCCAGCAGCAGAACCCCCAGGGCAGCGAACACTGAAGCTTTCTTT.